These T cell receptor beta chains were read from a single sample in a study of cytomegalovirus exposure and HLA in healthy donors. Generated by immunoSEQ multiplex PCR, the TCRdb table keeps only in-frame clones and is missing some. This table holds over 150,000 clones, around three quarters found once. Sequenced sample: PBMCs. These receptors originate from a boy between 10 and 17 years old in good health and CMV-seronegative. CDR3s include the opening cysteine and the closing phenylalanine or tryptophan. D genes are given only for firm matches. Clone size is shown for a subset of rows, as once, few, many or a class of expanded clone.

.	.	TRBV6-1	TRBJ1-5	CASSHDRINQPQHF	TGTGCCAGCAGCCATGACAGGATCAATCAGCCCCAGCATTTT
.	TRBD1	TRBV29-1	TRBJ2-3	CSVDRGTGAFTDTQYF	TGCAGCGTGGACCGGGGGACAGGGGCATTCACAGATACGCAGTATTTT
few	.	TRBV7-8	TRBJ2-1	CASSTNFLRSDWQFF	TGTGCCAGCAGCACAAACTTCTTACGGTCGGACTGGCAGTTCTTC
.	.	TRBV7-2	TRBJ2-1	CASSLVPGTYNEQFF	TGTGCCAGCAGCTTAGTACCAGGAACCTACAATGAGCAGTTCTTC
.	TRBD1	TRBV11-2	TRBJ1-2	CASSRDRGLGYTF	TGTGCCAGCAGTCGGGACAGGGGGCTAGGCTACACCTTC
.	.	TRBV10-3	TRBJ1-1	CAISGGLGNTEAFF	TGTGCCATCAGTGGGGGCTTGGGGAACACTGAAGCTTTCTTT
.	TRBD1	TRBV19	TRBJ1-5	CASRQGAGNQPQHF	TGTGCCAGTCGACAGGGGGCAGGCAATCAGCCCCAGCATTTT
.	TRBD1	TRBV6-5	TRBJ2-5	CASGSDRGSGTQYF	TGTGCCAGCGGGTCGGACAGGGGTAGTGGGACCCAGTACTTC
.	.	TRBV6-1	TRBJ2-3	CASSLSGDTQYF	TGTGCCAGCAGTCTAAGTGGAGATACGCAGTATTTT
.	TRBD1	TRBV5-6	TRBJ2-7	CASSPTGAPYEQYF	TGTGCCAGCAGTCCGACAGGGGCCCCCTACGAGCAGTACTTC
.	TRBD1	TRBV6-6	TRBJ1-4	CATRPGQINEKLFF	TGTGCCACGAGACCGGGACAGATTAATGAAAAACTGTTTTTT
once	.	TRBV6-4	TRBJ2-2	CASKKDRTTGELFF	TGTGCCAGCAAAAAAGACAGAACCACCGGGGAGCTGTTTTTT
.	.	TRBV7-2	TRBJ2-1	CASSESHSSYNEQFF	TGTGCCAGCAGCGAAAGCCACAGTTCCTACAATGAGCAGTTCTTC
once	.	TRBV7-3	TRBJ2-3	CASSLKSSDTQYF	TGTGCCAGCAGCTTAAAAAGCTCAGATACGCAGTATTTT
.	.	TRBV7-9	TRBJ2-4	CASSWDNVNIQYF	TGTGCCAGCAGCTGGGACAATGTGAACATTCAGTACTTC
.	TRBD1	TRBV10-3	TRBJ2-7	CAISEGDRTYEQYF	TGTGCCATCAGTGAGGGGGACAGGACCTACGAGCAGTACTTC
.	.	TRBV19	TRBJ1-1	CASIGTGTQRGYTEAFF	TGTGCCAGTATAGGGACCGGTACTCAAAGGGGGTACACTGAAGCTTTCTTT
.	TRBD2	TRBV7-9	TRBJ2-3	CASSSPFSGGPGETQYF	TGTGCCAGCAGCTCCCCGTTTAGCGGGGGGCCCGGGGAGACGCAGTATTTT
.	.	TRBV4-2	TRBJ2-5	CASSLPGNQETQYF	TGTGCCAGCAGCCTCCCGGGGAACCAAGAGACCCAGTACTTC
once	TRBD1	TRBV2	TRBJ2-7	CASSGDRFSYEQYF	TGTGCCAGCAGTGGGGACAGGTTCTCCTACGAGCAGTACTTC
.	.	TRBV11-2	TRBJ1-1	CASSYGGGTEAFF	TGTGCCAGCAGCTACGGGGGGGGGACAGAAGCTTTCTTT
.	TRBD1	TRBV5-1	TRBJ1-4	CASSRRPPGQGFEKLFF	TGCGCCAGCAGCAGGAGGCCACCGGGACAGGGCTTTGAAAAACTGTTTTTT
.	.	TRBV13	TRBJ2-1	CASNLGVGEQFF	TGTGCCAGCAACCTCGGGGTCGGGGAGCAGTTCTTC
.	.	TRBV7-8	TRBJ1-1	CASSTTENTEAFF	TGTGCCAGCAGCACCACAGAAAACACTGAAGCTTTCTTT
.	TRBD1	TRBV4-1	TRBJ1-2	CASSQGDRNYGYTF	TGCGCCAGCAGCCAAGGGGACAGGAACTATGGCTACACCTTC
.	.	TRBV19	TRBJ2-7	CASGVTGAEEQYF	TGTGCCAGTGGAGTAACCGGAGCGGAGGAGCAGTACTTC
.	.	TRBV5-1	TRBJ2-2	CASSLPGITGELFF	TGCGCCAGCAGCTTGCCAGGGATCACCGGGGAGCTGTTTTTT
.	TRBD1	TRBV5-4	TRBJ1-2	CASSPDRGYGYTF	TGTGCCAGCAGTCCCGACAGGGGATATGGCTACACCTTC
.	.	TRBV11-2	TRBJ1-5	CASSLDNYSNQPQHF	TGTGCCAGCAGCTTAGATAACTATAGCAATCAGCCCCAGCATTTT
.	.	TRBV5-1	TRBJ1-4	CASSLELSHEKLFF	TGCGCCAGCAGCTTGGAACTATCACATGAAAAACTGTTTTTT
.	TRBD1	TRBV29-1	TRBJ1-1	CSGLDRGAEAFF	TGCAGCGGTCTCGACAGGGGTGCTGAAGCTTTCTTT